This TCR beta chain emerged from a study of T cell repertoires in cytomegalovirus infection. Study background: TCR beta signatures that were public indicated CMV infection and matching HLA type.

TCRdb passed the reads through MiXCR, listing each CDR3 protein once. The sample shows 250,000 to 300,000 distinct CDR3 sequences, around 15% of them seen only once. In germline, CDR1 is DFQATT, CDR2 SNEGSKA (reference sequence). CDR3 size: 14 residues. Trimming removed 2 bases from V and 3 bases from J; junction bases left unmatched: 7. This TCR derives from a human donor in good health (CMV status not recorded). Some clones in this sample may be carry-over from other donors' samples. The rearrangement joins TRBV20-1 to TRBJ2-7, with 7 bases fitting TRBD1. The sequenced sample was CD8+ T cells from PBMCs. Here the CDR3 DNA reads TGCAGTGCTAGACCCAAGGACAGGTTCTACGAGCAGTACTTC. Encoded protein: CSARPKDRFYEQYF.